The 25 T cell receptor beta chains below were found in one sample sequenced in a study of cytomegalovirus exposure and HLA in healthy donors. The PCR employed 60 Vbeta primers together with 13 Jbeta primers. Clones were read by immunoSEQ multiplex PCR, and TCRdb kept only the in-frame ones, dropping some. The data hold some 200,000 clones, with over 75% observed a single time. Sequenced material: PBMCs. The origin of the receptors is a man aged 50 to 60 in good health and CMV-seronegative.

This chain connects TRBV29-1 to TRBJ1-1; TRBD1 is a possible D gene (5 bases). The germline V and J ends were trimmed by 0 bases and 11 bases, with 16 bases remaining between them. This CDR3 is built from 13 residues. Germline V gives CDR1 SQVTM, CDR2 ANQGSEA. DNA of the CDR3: TGCAGCGTTGAAGATCAAACCCAAGGGGTGGCTTTCTTT. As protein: CSVEDQTQGVAFF. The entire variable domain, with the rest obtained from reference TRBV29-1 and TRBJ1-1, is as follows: SAVISQKPSRDICQRGTSLTIQCQVDSQVTMMFWYRQQPGQSLTLIATANQGSEATYESGFVIDKFPISRPNLTFSTLTVSNMSPEDSSIYLCSVEDQTQGVAFFGQGTRLTVV.

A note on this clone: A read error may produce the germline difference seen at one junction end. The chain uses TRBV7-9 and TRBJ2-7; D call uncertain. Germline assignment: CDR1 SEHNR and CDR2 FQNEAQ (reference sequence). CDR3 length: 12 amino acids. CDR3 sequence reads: CSSSALPDEQYF. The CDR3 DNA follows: TGTTCCAGCAGCGCCCTCCCAGACGAGCAGTACTTC.

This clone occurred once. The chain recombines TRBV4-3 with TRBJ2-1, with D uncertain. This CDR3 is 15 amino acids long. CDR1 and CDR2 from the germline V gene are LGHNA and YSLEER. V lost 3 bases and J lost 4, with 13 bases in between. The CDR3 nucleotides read TGCGCCAGCAGCCATACCCATTCCGGGTACAATGAGCAGTTCTTC. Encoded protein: CASSHTHSGYNEQFF.

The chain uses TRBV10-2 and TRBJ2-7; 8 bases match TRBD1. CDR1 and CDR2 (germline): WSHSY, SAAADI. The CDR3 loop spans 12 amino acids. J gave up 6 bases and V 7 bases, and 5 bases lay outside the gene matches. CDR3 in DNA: TGCGCCAGCACCGGACAGGGAGGCGAGCAGTACTTC. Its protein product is CASTGQGGEQYF.

CDR3 region: CSVESPLRDRTEAFF. The CDR3 nucleotides read TGCAGCGTTGAAAGCCCACTGAGGGATCGCACTGAAGCTTTCTTT. The chain uses TRBV29-1 and TRBJ1-1; D gene unclear. Germline V gene sequence: CDR1 SQVTM, CDR2 ANQGSEA. With 2 bases removed from V and 4 bases from J, the gap between germline ends came to 17 bases. This CDR3 is built from 15 residues.

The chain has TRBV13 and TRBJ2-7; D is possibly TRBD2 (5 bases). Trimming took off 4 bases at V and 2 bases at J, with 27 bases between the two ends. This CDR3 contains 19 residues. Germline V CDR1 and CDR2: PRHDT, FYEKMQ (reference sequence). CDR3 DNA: TGTGCCAGCAGCTCCCGGATTGGACGGGGAAAGGGCATTCCCTACGAGCAGTACTTC. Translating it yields CASSSRIGRGKGIPYEQYF.

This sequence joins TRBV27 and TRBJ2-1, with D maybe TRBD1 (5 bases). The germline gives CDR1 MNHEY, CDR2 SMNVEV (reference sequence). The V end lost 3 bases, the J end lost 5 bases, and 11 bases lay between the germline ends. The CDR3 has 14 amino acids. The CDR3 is CASSFATVNNEQFF. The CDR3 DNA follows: TGTGCCAGCAGTTTCGCGACAGTTAACAATGAGCAGTTCTTC.

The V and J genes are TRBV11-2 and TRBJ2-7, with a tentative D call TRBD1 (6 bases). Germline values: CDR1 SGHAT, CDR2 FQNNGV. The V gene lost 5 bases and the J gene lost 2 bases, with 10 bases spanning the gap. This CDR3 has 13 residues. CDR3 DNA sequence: TGTGCCAGCAGCCCAACAGGGACCTACGAGCAGTACTTC. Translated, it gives CASSPTGTYEQYF.

This CDR3 reads CASSLSPGQELTGELFF. CDR3 nucleotide sequence: TGCGCCAGCAGCCTATCTCCGGGACAGGAGCTCACCGGGGAGCTGTTTTTT. The V gene is TRBV4-3, the J gene TRBJ2-2; TRBD1 agrees at 8 bases. V dropped 4 bases and J dropped 4; count of bases not matched to a gene: 11. The CDR3 extends over 17 amino acids. The germline gives CDR1 LGHNA, CDR2 YSLEER.

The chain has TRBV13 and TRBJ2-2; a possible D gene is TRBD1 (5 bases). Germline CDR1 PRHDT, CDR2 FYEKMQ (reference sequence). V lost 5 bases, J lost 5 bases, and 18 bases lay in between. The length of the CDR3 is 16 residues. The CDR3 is CASSTTQALRTGELFF. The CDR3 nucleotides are TGTGCCAGCAGCACTACACAGGCCCTCAGGACCGGGGAGCTGTTTTTT.

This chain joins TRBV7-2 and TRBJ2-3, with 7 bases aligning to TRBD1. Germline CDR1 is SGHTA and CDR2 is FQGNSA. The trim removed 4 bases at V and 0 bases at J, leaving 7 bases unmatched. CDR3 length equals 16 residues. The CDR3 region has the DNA TGTGCCAGCAGCTCACGACAGGGCACTAGCACAGATACGCAGTATTTT. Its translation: CASSSRQGTSTDTQYF.

This chain's CDR3 is CASSLGQGIIYF. Here the CDR3 DNA reads TGTGCCAGCAGCTTGGGACAGGGGATTATATATTTT. The chain combines TRBV7-9 with TRBJ1-3, with 10 positions matching TRBD1. Germline trimming cut 3 bases from V and 13 bases from J; bases unmatched to any gene: 3. Germline V gene sequence: CDR1 SEHNR, CDR2 FQNEAQ (reference sequence). The CDR3 runs to 12 residues.

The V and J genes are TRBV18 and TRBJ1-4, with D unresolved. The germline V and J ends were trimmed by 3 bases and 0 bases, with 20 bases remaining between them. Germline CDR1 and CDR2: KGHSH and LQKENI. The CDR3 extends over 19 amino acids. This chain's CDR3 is CASSPEGYAPGATNEKLFF. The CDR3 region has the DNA TGTGCCAGCTCACCTGAGGGCTACGCGCCAGGTGCAACTAATGAAAAACTGTTTTTT.

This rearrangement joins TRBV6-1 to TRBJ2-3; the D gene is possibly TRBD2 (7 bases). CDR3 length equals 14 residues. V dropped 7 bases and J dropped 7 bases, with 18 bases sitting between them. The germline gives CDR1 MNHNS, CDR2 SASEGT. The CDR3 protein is CASTSGGAVNTQYF. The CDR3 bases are TGTGCCAGCACCTCGGGGGGCGCAGTTAATACGCAGTATTTT.

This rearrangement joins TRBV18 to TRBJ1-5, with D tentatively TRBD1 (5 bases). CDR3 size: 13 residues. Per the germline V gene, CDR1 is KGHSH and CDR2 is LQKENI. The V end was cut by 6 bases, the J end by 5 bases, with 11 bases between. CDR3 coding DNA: TGTGCCAGCTCCGACGACAGTTATCAGCCCCAGCATTTT. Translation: CASSDDSYQPQHF.

This CDR3 reads CASSLRSGQNTDTQYF. As DNA, the CDR3 is TGCGCCAGCAGCTTGCGTTCCGGACAGAACACAGATACGCAGTATTTT. The chain has TRBV5-1 and TRBJ2-3, with D tentatively TRBD1 (6 bases). V shed 1 base and J shed 2 bases, with 14 bases lying between them. This CDR3 contains 16 residues. In germline, CDR1 is SGHRS, CDR2 YFSETQ.

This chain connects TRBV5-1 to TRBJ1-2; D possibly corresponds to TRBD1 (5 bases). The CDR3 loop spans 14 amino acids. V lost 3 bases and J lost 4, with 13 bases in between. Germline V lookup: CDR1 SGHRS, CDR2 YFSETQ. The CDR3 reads CASSSGTATYGYTF. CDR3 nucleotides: TGCGCCAGCAGCTCCGGGACTGCCACCTATGGCTACACCTTC.

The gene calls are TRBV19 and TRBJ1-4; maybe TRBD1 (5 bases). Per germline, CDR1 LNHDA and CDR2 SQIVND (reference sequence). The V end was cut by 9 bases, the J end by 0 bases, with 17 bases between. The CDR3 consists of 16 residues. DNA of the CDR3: TGTGCCAGCCTGGACACCGGCCCAGCAACTAATGAAAAACTGTTTTTT. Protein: CASLDTGPATNEKLFF.

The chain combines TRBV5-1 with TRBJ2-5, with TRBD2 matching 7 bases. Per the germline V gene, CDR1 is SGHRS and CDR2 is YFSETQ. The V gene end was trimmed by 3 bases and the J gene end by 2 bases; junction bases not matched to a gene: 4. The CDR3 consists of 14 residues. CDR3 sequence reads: CASSSSGTQETQYF. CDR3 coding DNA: TGCGCCAGCAGCTCCAGCGGGACTCAAGAGACCCAGTACTTC.

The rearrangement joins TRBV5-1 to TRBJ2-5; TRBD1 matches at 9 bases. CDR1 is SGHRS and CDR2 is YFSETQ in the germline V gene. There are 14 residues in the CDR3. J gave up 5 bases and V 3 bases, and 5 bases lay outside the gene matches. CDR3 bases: TGCGCCAGCAGCTCGGACAGGGGTGGGGAGACCCAGTACTTC. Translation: CASSSDRGGETQYF. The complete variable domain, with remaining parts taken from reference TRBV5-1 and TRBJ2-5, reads KAGVTQTPRYLIKTRGQQVTLSCSPISGHRSVSWYQQTPGQGLQFLFEYFSETQRNKGNFPGRFSGRQFSNSRSEMNVSTLELGDSALYLCASSSDRGGETQYFGPGTRLLVL.

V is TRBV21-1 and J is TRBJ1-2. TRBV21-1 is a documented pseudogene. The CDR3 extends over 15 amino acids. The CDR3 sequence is CASSKVGGEGYGYTF. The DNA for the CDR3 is TGTGCCAGCAGCAAAGTTGGGGGGGAGGGTTATGGCTACACCTTC.

This CDR3 is CATLGATEAFF. In nucleotides, the CDR3 is TGTGCCACCCTGGGGGCCACTGAAGCTTTCTTT. The chain recombines TRBV10-3 with TRBJ1-1; the D gene is possibly TRBD1 (6 bases). Germline-derived CDR1 and CDR2 are ENHRY and SYGVKD. The CDR3 has 11 residues. The V end lost 10 bases, the J end lost 4 bases, and 10 bases lay between the germline ends.

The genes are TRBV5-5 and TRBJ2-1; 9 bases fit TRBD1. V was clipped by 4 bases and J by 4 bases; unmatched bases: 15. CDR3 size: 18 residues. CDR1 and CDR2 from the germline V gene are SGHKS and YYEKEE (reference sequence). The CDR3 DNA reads TGTGCCAGCAGCCCGGGACAGGGCTCTATTGGGGGGTACAATGAGCAGTTCTTC. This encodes CASSPGQGSIGGYNEQFF.

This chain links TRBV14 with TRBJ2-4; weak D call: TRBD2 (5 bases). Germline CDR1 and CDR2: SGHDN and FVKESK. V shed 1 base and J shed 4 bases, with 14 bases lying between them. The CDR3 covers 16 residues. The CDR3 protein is CASSQVIEGQKNIQYF. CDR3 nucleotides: TGTGCCAGCAGCCAAGTAATAGAGGGCCAGAAAAACATTCAGTACTTC.

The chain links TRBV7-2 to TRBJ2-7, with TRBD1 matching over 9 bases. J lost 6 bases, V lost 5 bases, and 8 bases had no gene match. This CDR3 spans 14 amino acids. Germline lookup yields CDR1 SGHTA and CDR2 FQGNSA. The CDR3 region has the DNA TGTGCCAGCAGCAAAACCGGGACAGGGATCGAGCAGTACTTC. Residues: CASSKTGTGIEQYF.